The T cell receptor beta chain under discussion was sequenced for a study of shared clonotypes between healthy human individuals. Assay runs were performed at deep level. Every immunoSEQ plate was one replicate of a subset's evenly spread DNA. Profiled with immunoSEQ multiplex PCR; TCRdb holds only in-frame clones, not every one. The sample holds about 2.2 million clones; 80% to 95% are singletons and the top ten take around 1.8%. Study-wide findings and caveats: Researchers sampled blood only, noting tissue repertoires likely differ. Despite large depth, sorted-subset datasets appeared incompletely sequenced.

Details on this clone: Its specificity is not known.

It was CD45RO-negative cells, positively selected for CCR7, that made up naive CD8 cells, with terminally differentiated effector memory CD45RA+ cells excluded. This TCR derives from a man between 18 and 35 years old in good health. Some clones in this sample may be carry-over from other donors' samples. The sample comprised naive CD8+ T cells from PBMCs.

The CDR3 sequence: CATINSGTGVNEQFF. The CDR3 nucleotides read TGTGCCACCATCAACTCCGGGACAGGGGTCAATGAGCAGTTCTTC. The rearrangement links TRBV15 to TRBJ2-1; 10 bases are shared with TRBD1. Losses at the gene ends were 7 bases for V and 6 bases for J; bases not matched to a gene: 9. Germline V gives CDR1 LNHNV, CDR2 YYDKDF (reference sequence). The CDR3 sequence is 15 residues long.